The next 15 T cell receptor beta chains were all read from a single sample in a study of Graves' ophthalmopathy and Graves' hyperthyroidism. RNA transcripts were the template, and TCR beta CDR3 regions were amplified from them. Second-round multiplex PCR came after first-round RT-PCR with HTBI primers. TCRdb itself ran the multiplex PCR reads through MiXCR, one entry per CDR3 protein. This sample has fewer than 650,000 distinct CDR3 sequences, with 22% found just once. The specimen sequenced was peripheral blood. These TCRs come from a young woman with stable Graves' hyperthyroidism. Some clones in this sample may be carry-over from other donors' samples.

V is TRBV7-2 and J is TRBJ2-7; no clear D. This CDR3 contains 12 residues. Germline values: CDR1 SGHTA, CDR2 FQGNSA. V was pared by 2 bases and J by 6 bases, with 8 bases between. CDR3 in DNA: TGTGCCAGCAGCTTACCCGGATCCGAGCAGTACTTC. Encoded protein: CASSLPGSEQYF.

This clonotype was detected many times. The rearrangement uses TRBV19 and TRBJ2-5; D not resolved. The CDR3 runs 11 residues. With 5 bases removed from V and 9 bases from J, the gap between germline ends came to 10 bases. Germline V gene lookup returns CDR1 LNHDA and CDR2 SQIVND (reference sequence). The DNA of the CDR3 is TGTGCCAGTAGTTCCCCAACGTCCCAGTACTTC. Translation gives CASSSPTSQYF. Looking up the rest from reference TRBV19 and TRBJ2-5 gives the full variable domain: DGGITQSPKYLFRKEGQNVTLSCEQNLNHDAMYWYRQDPGQGLRLIYYSQIVNDFQKGDIAEGYSVSREKKESFPLTVTSAQKNPTAFYLCASSSPTSQYFGPGTRLLVL.

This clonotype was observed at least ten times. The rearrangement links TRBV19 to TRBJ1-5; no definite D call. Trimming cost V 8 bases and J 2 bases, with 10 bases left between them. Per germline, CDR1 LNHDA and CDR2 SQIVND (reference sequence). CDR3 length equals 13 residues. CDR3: CASDKGGNQPQHF. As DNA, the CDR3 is TGTGCCAGTGATAAGGGTGGCAATCAGCCCCAGCATTTT.

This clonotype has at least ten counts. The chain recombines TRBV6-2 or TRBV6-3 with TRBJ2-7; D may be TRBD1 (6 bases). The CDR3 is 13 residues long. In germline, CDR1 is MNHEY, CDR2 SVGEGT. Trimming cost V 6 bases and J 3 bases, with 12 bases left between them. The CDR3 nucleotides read TGTGCCAGCAGGCTCCAGGGGATCTACGAGCAGTACTTC. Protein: CASRLQGIYEQYF.

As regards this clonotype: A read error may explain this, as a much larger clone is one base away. In nucleotides, the CDR3 is TGTGCCAGCAGTCAGGCCCGGTCCAACTATGGCTACATCTTC. The encoded protein is CASSQARSNYGYIF. The chain is built from TRBV7-9 and TRBJ1-2, with D hard to call. The CDR3 has 14 amino acids. CDR1 is SEHNR, CDR2 FQNEAQ, per germline (reference sequence).

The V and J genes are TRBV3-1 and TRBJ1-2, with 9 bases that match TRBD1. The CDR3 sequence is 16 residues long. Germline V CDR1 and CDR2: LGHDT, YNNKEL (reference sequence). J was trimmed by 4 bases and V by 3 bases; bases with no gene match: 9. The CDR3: CASSQGNRGRFYGYTF. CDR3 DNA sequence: TGTGCCAGCAGCCAGGGCAACAGGGGGCGCTTCTATGGCTACACCTTC.

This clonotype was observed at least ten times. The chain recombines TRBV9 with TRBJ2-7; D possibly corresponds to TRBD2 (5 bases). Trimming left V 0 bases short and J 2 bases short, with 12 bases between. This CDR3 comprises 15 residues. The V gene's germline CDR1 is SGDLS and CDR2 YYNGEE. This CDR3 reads CASSVEGVAPYEQYF. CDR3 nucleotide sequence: TGTGCCAGCAGCGTAGAGGGAGTAGCCCCCTACGAGCAGTACTTC.

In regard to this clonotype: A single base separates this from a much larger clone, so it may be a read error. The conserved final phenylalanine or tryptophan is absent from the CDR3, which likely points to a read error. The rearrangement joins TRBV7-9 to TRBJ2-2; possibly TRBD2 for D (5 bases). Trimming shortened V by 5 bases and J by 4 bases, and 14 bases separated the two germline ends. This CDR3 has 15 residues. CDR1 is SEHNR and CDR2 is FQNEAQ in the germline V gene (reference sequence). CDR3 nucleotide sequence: TGTGCCAGCAGCATCAGCGGAGCCGTCACCGGGGAGCTGTTTGTT. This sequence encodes CASSISGAVTGELFV.

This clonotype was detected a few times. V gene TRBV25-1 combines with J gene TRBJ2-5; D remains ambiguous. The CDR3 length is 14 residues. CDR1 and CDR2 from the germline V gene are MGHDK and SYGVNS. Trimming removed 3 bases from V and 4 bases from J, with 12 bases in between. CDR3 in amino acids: CASSDRTGGETQYF. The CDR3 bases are TGTGCCAGCAGTGATCGAACGGGTGGAGAGACCCAGTACTTC.

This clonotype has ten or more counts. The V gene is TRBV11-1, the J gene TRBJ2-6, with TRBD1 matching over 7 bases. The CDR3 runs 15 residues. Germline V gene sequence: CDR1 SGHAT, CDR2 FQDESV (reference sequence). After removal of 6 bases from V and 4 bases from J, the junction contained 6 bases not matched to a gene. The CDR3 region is CASRKGQAGANVLTF. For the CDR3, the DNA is TGTGCCAGCAGAAAAGGACAGGCCGGGGCCAACGTCCTGACTTTC. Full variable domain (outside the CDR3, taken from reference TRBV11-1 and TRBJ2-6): EAEVAQSPRYKITEKSQAVAFWCDPISGHATLYWYRQILGQGPELLVQFQDESVVDDSQLPKDRFSAERLKGVDSTLKIQPAELGDSAMYLCASRKGQAGANVLTFGAGSRLTVL.

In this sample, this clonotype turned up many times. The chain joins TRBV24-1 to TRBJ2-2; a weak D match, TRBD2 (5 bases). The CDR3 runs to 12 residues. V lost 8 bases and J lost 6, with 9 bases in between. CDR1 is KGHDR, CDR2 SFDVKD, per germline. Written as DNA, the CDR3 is TGTGCCACCATGACGAGGGCCGGGGAGCTGTTTTTT. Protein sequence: CATMTRAGELFF.

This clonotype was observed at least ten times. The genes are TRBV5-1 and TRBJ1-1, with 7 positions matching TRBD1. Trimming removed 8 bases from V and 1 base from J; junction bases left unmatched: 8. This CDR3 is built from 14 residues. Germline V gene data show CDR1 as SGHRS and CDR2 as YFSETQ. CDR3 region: CASIRDSSNTEAFF. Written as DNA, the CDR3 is TGCGCCAGTATAAGGGACAGCTCGAACACTGAAGCTTTCTTT.

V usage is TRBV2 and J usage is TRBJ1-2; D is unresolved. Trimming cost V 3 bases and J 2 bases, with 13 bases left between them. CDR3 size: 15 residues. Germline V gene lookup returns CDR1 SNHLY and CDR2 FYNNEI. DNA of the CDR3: TGTGCCAGCAGTGATTTGACGGCGGAAAACTATGGCTACACCTTC. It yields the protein CASSDLTAENYGYTF. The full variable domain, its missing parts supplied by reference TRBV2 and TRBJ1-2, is EPEVTQTPSHQVTQMGQEVILRCVPISNHLYFYWYRQILGQKVEFLVSFYNNEISEKSEIFDDQFSVERPDGSNFTLKIRSTKLEDSAMYFCASSDLTAENYGYTFGSGTRLTVV.

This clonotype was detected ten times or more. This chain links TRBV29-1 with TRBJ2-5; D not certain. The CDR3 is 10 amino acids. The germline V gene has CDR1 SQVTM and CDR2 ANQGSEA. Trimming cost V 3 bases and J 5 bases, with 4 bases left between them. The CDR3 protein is CSVDLETQYF. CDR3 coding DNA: TGCAGCGTTGATCTGGAGACCCAGTACTTC.

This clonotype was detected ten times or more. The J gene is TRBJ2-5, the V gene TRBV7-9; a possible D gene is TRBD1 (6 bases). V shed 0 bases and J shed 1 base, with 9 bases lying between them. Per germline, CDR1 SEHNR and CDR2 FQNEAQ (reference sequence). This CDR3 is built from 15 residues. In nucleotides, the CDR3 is TGTGCCAGCAGCTTAGCGCTCAGGGGCCAAGAGACCCAGTACTTC. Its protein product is CASSLALRGQETQYF.